One and the same sample provided the 14 T cell receptor beta chains below, sequenced in a study of blood T cell repertoires in COVID-19. Produced via immunoSEQ multiplex PCR; TCRdb's table is partial and in-frame only. Of about 240,000 clones in the sample, around 90% were seen once. Sequencing was carried out using peripheral blood. The receptors were sampled from a man aged 55 to 70 who had recovered from COVID-19.

The chain has TRBV2 and TRBJ1-1; no firm D call. V dropped 6 bases and J dropped 3 bases, with 5 bases sitting between them. The CDR3 has 11 amino acids. The germline V gene encodes CDR1 SNHLY and CDR2 FYNNEI. The CDR3 bases are TGTGCCAGCAGGAGGCACACTGAAGCTTTCTTT. This gives the protein CASRRHTEAFF.

The DNA of the CDR3 is TGTGCCAGCAGCTTGGGGACTAGTATCTACGAGCAGTACTTC. Amino acids: CASSLGTSIYEQYF. J is TRBJ2-7 and V is TRBV7-9, with 8 bases matching TRBD2. V lost 3 bases, J lost 3 bases, and 4 bases stayed unmatched. CDR1 is SEHNR and CDR2 is FQNEAQ in the germline V gene (reference sequence). This CDR3 has 14 residues.

The chain recombines TRBV10-3 with TRBJ1-1; perhaps TRBD1 as D (5 bases). CDR3 size: 14 residues. The V gene lost 6 bases and the J gene lost 4 bases, with 15 bases spanning the gap. Looked up from germline, CDR1 is ENHRY and CDR2 is SYGVKD. The CDR3 reads CAIRRPGVGTEAFF. CDR3 bases: TGTGCCATCAGGAGGCCGGGGGTGGGCACTGAAGCTTTCTTT.

The rearrangement uses TRBV30 and TRBJ2-6; D is unclear. Between the trimmed V and J ends, which lost 6 bases and 2 bases, there was a span of 8 bases. This CDR3 has 13 amino acids. CDR1 is GTSNPN, CDR2 SVGIG, per germline (reference sequence). The CDR3 DNA is TGTGCCTGTCAGGTAGCTGGGGCCAACGTCCTGACTTTC. Its translation: CACQVAGANVLTF. Full variable domain (rest looked up from reference TRBV30 and TRBJ2-6): SQTIHQWPATLVQPVGSPLSLECTVEGTSNPNLYWYRQAAGRGLQLLFYSVGIGQISSEVPQNLSASRPQDRQFILSSKKLLLSDSGFYLCACQVAGANVLTFGAGSRLTVL.

V usage is TRBV5-6 and J usage is TRBJ2-7; D possibly corresponds to TRBD2 (5 bases). The CDR3 is made up of 15 amino acids. V shed 3 bases and J shed 5 bases, with 18 bases lying between them. Per the germline V gene, CDR1 is SGHDT and CDR2 is YYEEEE. CDR3 loop: CASSSLPAGPHEQYV. The CDR3 region has the DNA TGTGCCAGCAGCTCACTCCCCGCGGGCCCCCACGAGCAGTACGTC.

This clone was counted only a few times. The gene calls are TRBV6-2 or TRBV6-3 and TRBJ1-3, with 9 bases matching TRBD1. With 5 bases clipped from V and 8 bases from J, the junction kept 13 bases outside the gene matches. CDR1 is MNHEY and CDR2 is SVGEGT in the germline V gene. This CDR3 spans 16 amino acids. In DNA, the CDR3 is TGTGCCAGCAGTGACCTTCCGGACAGGGGTTTCGACACCATATATTTT. This translates into CASSDLPDRGFDTIYF.

This rearrangement joins TRBV25-1 to TRBJ1-5; a weak D match, TRBD1 (5 bases). V gave up 0 bases and J gave up 10 bases, with 13 bases separating them. Germline V gene sequence: CDR1 MGHDK, CDR2 SYGVNS. The CDR3 is 14 residues long. DNA of the CDR3: TGTGCCAGCAGTGAATATCGCCAGGGTTCACCCCAGCATTTT. Translation gives CASSEYRQGSPQHF.

The V call is TRBV5-1, the J call TRBJ2-1; 9 bases are shared with TRBD1. The junction had 4 bases not matched to a gene; V was cut back by 4 bases and J by 2 bases. CDR1 is SGHRS and CDR2 is YFSETQ in the germline V gene. The CDR3 sequence is 15 residues long. The CDR3 sequence is CASSQRQGAYNEQFF. In nucleotides, the CDR3 is TGCGCCAGCAGCCAGAGACAGGGGGCCTACAATGAGCAGTTCTTC.

This chain connects TRBV6-1 to TRBJ1-5, with D perhaps matching TRBD1 (5 bases). CDR3 size: 15 residues. The germline CDR1 and CDR2 sequences are MNHNS and SASEGT. V lost 1 base and J 4 bases, leaving 11 bases between the germline ends. Written as DNA, the CDR3 is TGTGCCAGCAGTGAAGGGGCAGGGAGGAATCAGCCCCAGCATTTT. Translation: CASSEGAGRNQPQHF.

The chain employs TRBV27 and TRBJ2-5; possibly TRBD2 for D (5 bases). Between the trimmed V and J ends, which lost 3 bases and 5 bases, there was a span of 13 bases. Germline V gene data show CDR1 as MNHEY and CDR2 as SMNVEV (reference sequence). CDR3 length equals 14 residues. CDR3 in amino acids: CASSFGPGIETQYF. CDR3 bases: TGTGCCAGCAGTTTCGGCCCGGGGATCGAGACCCAGTACTTC.

The rearrangement uses TRBV6-5 and TRBJ2-6; D is unclear. CDR1 is MNHEY, CDR2 SVGAGI, per germline. The V and J ends lost 5 bases and 1 base respectively, with 6 bases between them. CDR3 length equals 14 residues. The CDR3 nucleotides read TGTGCCAGCAGTCAGGTTTCTGGGGCCAACGTCCTGACTTTC. Translated: CASSQVSGANVLTF.

This clone was counted once. The junction departs from the called germline gene at one end, perhaps through a read error. The rearrangement uses TRBV29-1 and TRBJ2-2; TRBD2 matches at 9 bases. In germline, CDR1 is SQVTM, CDR2 ANQGSEA. This CDR3 is built from 14 residues. The chain's CDR3 is CSAEAGGNTGELFF. The CDR3 nucleotides read TGCAGCGCTGAAGCGGGGGGAAACACCGGGGAGCTGTTTTTT.

This chain joins TRBV5-4 and TRBJ2-2, with D possibly matching TRBD1 (6 bases). V dropped 9 bases and J dropped 6 bases, with 15 bases sitting between them. The CDR3 contains 13 residues. Germline values: CDR1 SGHNT, CDR2 YYREEE (reference sequence). The CDR3 loop is CATSYRVAGELFF. DNA of the CDR3: TGTGCCACCTCGTACAGGGTTGCCGGGGAGCTGTTTTTT.

The chain couples TRBV5-1 to TRBJ2-4; D is perhaps TRBD1 (6 bases). Trimming pared 1 base from V and 6 bases from J, leaving 14 bases between. Germline-derived CDR1 and CDR2 are SGHRS and YFSETQ. The CDR3 is made up of 15 amino acids. CDR3 in amino acids: CASSLSPSRGNIQYF. The CDR3 region has the DNA TGCGCCAGCAGCTTGTCCCCCTCCAGGGGAAACATTCAGTACTTC.